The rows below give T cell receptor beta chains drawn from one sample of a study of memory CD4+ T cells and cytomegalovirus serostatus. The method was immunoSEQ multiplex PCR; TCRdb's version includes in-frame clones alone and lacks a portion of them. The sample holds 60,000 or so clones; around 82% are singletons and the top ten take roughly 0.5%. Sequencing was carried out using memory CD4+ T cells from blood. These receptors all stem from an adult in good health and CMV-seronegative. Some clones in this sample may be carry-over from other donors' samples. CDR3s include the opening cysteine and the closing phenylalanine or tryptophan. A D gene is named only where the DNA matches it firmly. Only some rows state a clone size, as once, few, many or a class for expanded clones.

CASRTDTYEQYF	TGTGCCAGCAGGACAGACACCTACGAGCAGTACTTC	TRBJ2-7	NA	TRBV7-8	NA
CASSQVLPQGGITEAFF	TGCGCCAGCAGCCAAGTCTTGCCCCAGGGAGGGATTACTGAAGCTTTCTTT	TRBJ1-1	NA	TRBV4-1	few
CASSLTLDEQYF	TGCGCCAGCAGCTTAACTTTGGACGAGCAGTACTTC	TRBJ2-7	NA	TRBV5-1	once
CASSIGGQRRTF	TGTGCCAGCAGCATTGGGGGACAGCGTCGGACCTTC	TRBJ1-2	TRBD1	TRBV28	NA
CASSPGTGTSPSGANVLTF	TGTGCCAGCTCACCCGGGACAGGGACGAGCCCTTCTGGGGCCAACGTCCTGACTTTC	TRBJ2-6	TRBD1	TRBV18	NA
CATSRDGTGKLFF	TGTGCCACCAGCAGAGATGGGACAGGAAAACTGTTTTTT	TRBJ1-4	TRBD1	TRBV15	NA
CASSRRGGATEAFF	TGTGCCAGCAGCCGTCGGGGAGGGGCCACTGAAGCTTTCTTT	TRBJ1-1	NA	TRBV27	few
CAITPGTGVNTEAFF	TGTGCCATCACCCCCGGGACAGGGGTGAACACTGAAGCTTTCTTT	TRBJ1-1	TRBD1	TRBV10-3	NA
CSARFTEAFF	TGCAGTGCTAGATTCACTGAAGCTTTCTTT	TRBJ1-1	NA	TRBV20-1	NA
CASGGEGYEQYF	TGTGCCAGCGGAGGGGAGGGGTACGAGCAGTACTTC	TRBJ2-7	TRBD2	TRBV2	NA
CASSWRNSRGFETQYF	TGTGCCAGCAGCTGGCGAAATTCGAGGGGGTTTGAGACCCAGTACTTC	TRBJ2-5	NA	TRBV7-2	NA
CASRQSGELFF	TGTGCCAGCCGACAGAGCGGGGAGCTGTTTTTT	TRBJ2-2	NA	TRBV2	NA
CASSLKNEQFF	TGTGCCAGCAGCTTGAAGAATGAGCAGTTCTTC	TRBJ2-1	NA	TRBV7-9	NA
CASSGGSYEQYF	TGTGCCAGCAGTGGAGGATCCTACGAGCAGTACTTC	TRBJ2-7	NA	TRBV28	NA
CASSTTGGGEGKLFF	TGTGCCAGCTCAACTACAGGGGGAGGAGAAGGAAAACTGTTTTTT	TRBJ1-4	TRBD1	TRBV18	few
CATSRDQGEEKLFF	TGTGCCACCAGCAGAGATCAGGGGGAGGAAAAACTGTTTTTT	TRBJ1-4	TRBD1	TRBV15	NA
CASSLVGTGASGANVLTF	TGCGCCAGCAGCTTGGTAGGGACAGGGGCCTCTGGGGCCAACGTCCTGACTTTC	TRBJ2-6	TRBD1	TRBV5-1	NA
CASSSGQVNTGELFF	TGTGCCAGCAGTTCGGGACAAGTAAACACCGGGGAGCTGTTTTTT	TRBJ2-2	NA	TRBV6-5	NA
CASSQWTDSSPLHF	TGTGCCAGCAGTCAGTGGACGGATTCTTCACCCCTCCACTTT	TRBJ1-6	NA	TRBV27	NA
CASSLGTSGRGGPGDTQYF	TGCGCCAGCAGCTTGGGGACTAGCGGGAGAGGGGGCCCCGGCGATACGCAGTATTTT	TRBJ2-3	TRBD2	TRBV5-1	NA
CASSESQLNTEAFF	TGTGCCAGCAGTGAAAGCCAGCTAAACACTGAAGCTTTCTTT	TRBJ1-1	NA	TRBV6-1	NA
CASSQDPEQGSGGYTF	TGTGCCAGCAGCCAAGATCCCGAACAGGGATCGGGCGGCTACACCTTC	TRBJ1-2	NA	TRBV4-2	few
CASSPGASGTYEQYF	TGTGCCAGTAGTCCGGGGGCTAGCGGGACCTACGAGCAGTACTTC	TRBJ2-7	TRBD2	TRBV19	NA
CAISVPREALYEQYF	TGTGCCATCAGTGTACCCCGGGAAGCACTCTACGAGCAGTACTTC	TRBJ2-7	NA	TRBV10-3	NA
CASSLKAGAGEQFF	TGTGCCAGCAGCTTAAAAGCGGGAGCGGGGGAGCAGTTCTTC	TRBJ2-1	TRBD2	TRBV7-3	NA